This T cell receptor beta chain was retrieved from a study of cytomegalovirus exposure and HLA in healthy donors. Whole-study findings and limits: Exclusion as indistinguishable affected some V segments, including TRBV6-2 and TRBV6-3. An assumption of roughly uniform sequencing depth across donors underlay the presence/absence analyses.

The germline V gene encodes CDR1 SGHRS and CDR2 YFSETQ. V dropped 4 bases and J dropped 3 bases, with 13 bases sitting between them. The CDR3 runs to 15 residues. PCR used 60 Vbeta primers and 13 Jbeta primers. Original analysis: About 88 million unique TCR beta chains, roughly 11 million of them shared, were counted by a later analysis. Produced via immunoSEQ multiplex PCR; TCRdb's table is partial and in-frame only. V, J and clone size reflect that table, while D and trimming were determined from the DNA. The sample holds 90,000 to 110,000 clones, around 86% seen once. In the case of this clone: Its antigen is as yet unknown.

The V call is TRBV5-1, the J call TRBJ2-2; the D is unclear. The source of this sequence is a woman in her thirties in good health and CMV-seronegative. Sequencing was carried out using PBMCs. The CDR3 region is CASSRLGSYTGELFF. The CDR3 region has the DNA TGCGCCAGCAGCCGCCTCGGTAGTTACACCGGGGAGCTGTTTTTT.